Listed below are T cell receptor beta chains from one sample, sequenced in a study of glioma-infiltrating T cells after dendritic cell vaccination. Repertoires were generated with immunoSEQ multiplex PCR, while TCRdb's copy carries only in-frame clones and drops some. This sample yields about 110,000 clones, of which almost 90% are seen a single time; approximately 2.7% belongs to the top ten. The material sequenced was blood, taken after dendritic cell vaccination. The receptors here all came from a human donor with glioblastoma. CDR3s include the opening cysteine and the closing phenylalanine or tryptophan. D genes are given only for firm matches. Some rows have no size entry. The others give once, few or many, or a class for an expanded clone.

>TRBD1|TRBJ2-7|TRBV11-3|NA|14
CASSYTGGKYEQYF
TGTGCCAGCAGCTATACAGGGGGCAAATACGAGCAGTACTTC
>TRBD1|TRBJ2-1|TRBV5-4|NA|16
CASSSQTGLPLNEQFF
TGTGCCAGCAGCTCACAGACAGGGTTACCCCTCAATGAGCAGTTCTTC
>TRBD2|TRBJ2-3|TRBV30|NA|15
CAWSAWSGGTDTQYF
TGTGCCTGGAGTGCTTGGAGCGGGGGCACAGATACGCAGTATTTT
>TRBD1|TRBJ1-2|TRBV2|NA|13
CASRGTGREGYTF
TGTGCCAGCAGGGGGACAGGGAGGGAGGGCTACACCTTC
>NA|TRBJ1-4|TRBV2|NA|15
CASSGYRPTNEKLFF
TGTGCCAGCAGTGGTTACAGACCAACTAATGAAAAACTGTTTTTT
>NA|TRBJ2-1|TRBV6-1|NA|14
CASSEPPLVNEQFF
TGTGCCAGCAGTGAACCCCCACTAGTTAATGAGCAGTTCTTC
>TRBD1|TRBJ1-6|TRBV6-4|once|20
CASSDYGQGGGCSYNSPLHF
TGTGCCAGCAGTGATTACGGGCAGGGGGGTGGTTGTTCCTATAATTCACCCCTCCACTTT
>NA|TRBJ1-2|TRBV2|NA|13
CASSEGRDYGYTF
TGTGCCAGCAGTGAAGGCAGGGACTATGGCTACACCTTC
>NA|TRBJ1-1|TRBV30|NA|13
CAWSFLSDTEAFF
TGTGCCTGGAGTTTCTTGTCGGACACTGAAGCTTTCTTT
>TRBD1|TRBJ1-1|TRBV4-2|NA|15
CASSPPGTGYTEAFF
TGTGCCAGCAGCCCCCCCGGGACAGGATACACTGAAGCTTTCTTT
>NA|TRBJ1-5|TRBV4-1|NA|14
CASSQGQASRPQHF
TGCGCCAGCAGCCAAGGACAGGCGAGTCGGCCCCAGCATTTT
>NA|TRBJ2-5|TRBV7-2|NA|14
CASRPPGLQETQYF
TGTGCCAGCAGACCGCCGGGACTCCAAGAGACCCAGTACTTC
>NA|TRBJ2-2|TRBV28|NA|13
CASISPYTGELFF
TGTGCCAGCATCTCTCCTTACACCGGGGAGCTGTTTTTT
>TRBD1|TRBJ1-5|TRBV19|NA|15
CASRNWTGGYQPQHF
TGTGCCAGTAGGAATTGGACAGGGGGATATCAGCCCCAGCATTTT
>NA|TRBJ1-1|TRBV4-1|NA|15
CASSPSGGGNTEAFF
TGCGCCAGCAGCCCGTCTGGGGGGGGCAACACTGAAGCTTTCTTT
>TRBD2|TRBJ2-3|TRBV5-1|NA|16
CASSPTSGGSTDTQYF
TGCGCCAGCAGCCCCACTAGCGGGGGTAGCACAGATACGCAGTATTTT
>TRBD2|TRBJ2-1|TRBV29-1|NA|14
CSVDKAGGYNEQFF
TGCAGCGTTGACAAAGCGGGGGGATACAATGAGCAGTTCTTC
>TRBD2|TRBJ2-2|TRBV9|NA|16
CASSRTSGKNTGELFF
TGTGCCAGCAGCCGGACTAGCGGGAAAAACACCGGGGAGCTGTTTTTT
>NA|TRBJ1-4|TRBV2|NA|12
CASSDEVRKLFF
TGTGCCAGCAGTGATGAGGTCCGGAAACTGTTTTTT
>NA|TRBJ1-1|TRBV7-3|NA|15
CASSLTAGPGTEAFF
TGTGCCAGCAGCTTAACGGCGGGGCCGGGGACTGAAGCTTTCTTT
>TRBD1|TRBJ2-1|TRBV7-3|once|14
CASSSGQGRNEQFF
TGTGCCAGCAGCTCGGGACAGGGGAGGAATGAGCAGTTCTTC
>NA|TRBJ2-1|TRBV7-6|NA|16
CASSLGGASSYNEQFF
TGTGCCAGCAGCTTAGGGGGAGCTAGCTCCTACAATGAGCAGTTCTTC
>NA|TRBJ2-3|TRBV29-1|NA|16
CSVESRWGGAGDTQYF
TGCAGCGTTGAATCCCGGTGGGGGGGGGCAGGAGATACGCAGTATTTT
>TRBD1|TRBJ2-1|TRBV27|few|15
CASRAGTGSYNEQFF
TGTGCCAGCAGAGCCGGGACAGGGAGCTACAATGAGCAGTTCTTC
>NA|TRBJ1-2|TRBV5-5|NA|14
CASSLVRINYGYTF
TGTGCCAGCAGCTTGGTCAGAATTAACTATGGCTACACCTTC
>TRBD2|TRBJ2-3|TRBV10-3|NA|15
CAISGTSGTTDTQYF
TGTGCCATCAGTGGGACTAGCGGAACCACAGATACGCAGTATTTT
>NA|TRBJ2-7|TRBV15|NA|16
CATSRGSVGAMHEQYF
TGTGCCACCAGCAGAGGTTCTGTGGGCGCAATGCACGAGCAGTACTTC
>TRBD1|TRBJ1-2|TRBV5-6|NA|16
CASSLFRQGGDYGYTF
TGTGCCAGCAGCTTGTTTCGACAGGGGGGAGACTATGGCTACACCTTC
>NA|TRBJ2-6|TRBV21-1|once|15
CAGQGHRSGANVLTF
TGTGCCGGGCAGGGACACCGCTCTGGGGCCAACGTCCTGACTTTC
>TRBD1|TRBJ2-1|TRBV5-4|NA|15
CASSSGTGRQNEQFF
TGTGCCAGCAGCTCCGGGACAGGGCGTCAGAATGAGCAGTTCTTC
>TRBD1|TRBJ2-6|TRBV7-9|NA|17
CASSPGGLGLGANVLTF
TGTGCCAGCAGCCCAGGGGGTTTGGGGCTGGGGGCCAACGTCCTGACTTTC
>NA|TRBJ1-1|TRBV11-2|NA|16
CASSFWMGQLNTEAFF
TGTGCCAGCAGCTTCTGGATGGGGCAGTTAAACACTGAAGCTTTCTTT
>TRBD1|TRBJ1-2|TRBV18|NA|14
CASSLGQPNYGYTF
TGTGCCAGCTCTCTGGGACAGCCCAACTATGGCTACACCTTC
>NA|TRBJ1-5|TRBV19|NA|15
CASSEGRDSNQPQHF
TGTGCCAGTTCTGAGGGGAGGGATAGCAATCAGCCCCAGCATTTT
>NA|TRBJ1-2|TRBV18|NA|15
CASSILGGWDYGYTF
TGTGCCAGCTCAATTCTCGGGGGGTGGGACTATGGCTACACCTTC
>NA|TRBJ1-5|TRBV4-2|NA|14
CASSQEFRDQPQHF
TGTGCCAGCAGCCAAGAGTTCCGTGATCAGCCCCAGCATTTT
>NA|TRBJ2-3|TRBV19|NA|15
CASSTDRFSTDTQYF
TGTGCCTCGAGCACCGACAGGTTTAGCACAGATACGCAGTATTTT
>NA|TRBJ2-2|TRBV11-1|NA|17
CASSSDPETANTGELFF
TGTGCCAGCAGCTCGGACCCTGAGACAGCGAACACCGGGGAGCTGTTTTTT
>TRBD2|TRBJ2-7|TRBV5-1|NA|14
CASTRGGRIGEQYF
TGCGCCAGCACGAGGGGCGGGAGAATCGGCGAGCAGTACTTC
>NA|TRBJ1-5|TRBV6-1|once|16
CASSEARVGINQPQHF
TGTGCCAGCAGTGAAGCGCGGGTAGGGATCAATCAGCCCCAGCATTTT
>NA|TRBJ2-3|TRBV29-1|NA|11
CSVTRIDTQYF
TGCAGCGTGACGAGGATCGATACGCAGTATTTT
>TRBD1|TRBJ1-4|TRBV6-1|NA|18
CASSEKVPGQSTNEKLFF
TGTGCCAGCAGTGAAAAGGTGCCGGGACAGTCAACTAATGAAAAACTGTTTTTT
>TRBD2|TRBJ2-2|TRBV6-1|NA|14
CASSRDYYTGELFF
TGTGCCAGCAGCCGGGACTATTACACCGGGGAGCTGTTTTTT
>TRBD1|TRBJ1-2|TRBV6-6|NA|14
CASSETGLNYGYTF
TGTGCCAGCAGTGAGACAGGGCTCAACTATGGCTACACCTTC
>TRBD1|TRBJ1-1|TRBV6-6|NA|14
CASRRDRGLTEAFF
TGTGCCAGCAGGCGGGACAGGGGGCTCACTGAAGCTTTCTTT
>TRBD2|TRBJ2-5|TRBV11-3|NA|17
CASSLSRLAGAQETQYF
TGTGCCAGCAGCTTAAGCAGACTAGCGGGAGCCCAAGAGACCCAGTACTTC
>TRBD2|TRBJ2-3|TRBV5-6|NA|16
CASSSLGEGSTDTQYF
TGTGCCAGCAGCTCCTTGGGGGAGGGAAGCACAGATACGCAGTATTTT